This T cell receptor (beta chain) came from a study of CD8 T cells in Susac syndrome. RNA in amounts of about 0.5 to 1 ug was reverse transcribed with random hexamers. TCRdb redid the calling of the immunoSEQ multiplex PCR reads with MiXCR, one entry per CDR3 protein. The sample includes around 140,000 distinct CDR3 sequences, roughly 94% of them seen just once. Trimming left V 7 bases short and J 6 bases short, with 22 bases between. CDR1 is WNHNN and CDR2 is SYGVQD in the germline V gene (reference sequence). The CDR3 is 15 amino acids. This clonotype was sampled from a human donor in good health. This chain uses TRBV10-1 with TRBJ2-7; D may be TRBD1 (6 bases). The sequenced material came from CD4+ T cells from PBMCs. CDR3 nucleotides: TGCGCCAGCACCGACTCGCAGGGGCACTTCTCCGAGCAGTACTTC. Residues: CASTDSQGHFSEQYF.